These 10 T cell receptor beta chains originate from one sample sequenced in a study of identifying expanded T cells in peripheral blood. Sequencing was performed with immunoSEQ multiplex PCR; in TCRdb, only in-frame clones are kept and a portion is missing. The table records 85,000 to 120,000 clones, 70% to 90% of them present only once. The source material was blood. The source is a person between 18 and 75 years old in good health.

The chain recombines TRBV28 with TRBJ2-7, with D maybe TRBD1 (5 bases). The germline gives CDR1 MDHEN, CDR2 SYDVKM. The CDR3 is 13 residues long. Trimming stripped 2 bases from V and 1 base from J, with 6 bases between. CDR3 in DNA: TGTGCCAGCAGTTTAAGGGGTTCCTACGAGCAGTACTTC. Residues: CASSLRGSYEQYF.

This chain connects TRBV10-1 to TRBJ2-5; 9 nucleotides agree with TRBD2. The CDR3 has 16 residues. Germline CDR1 WNHNN, CDR2 SYGVQD (reference sequence). V was pared by 0 bases and J by 2 bases, with 4 bases of the junction left unmatched. CDR3 bases: TGCGCCAGCAGTGAGTCCGGCGGGGGGGATCAAGAGACCCAGTACTTC. It encodes CASSESGGGDQETQYF.

The rearrangement joins TRBV30 to TRBJ1-4; the D is unclear. V was trimmed by 2 bases and J by 4 bases, leaving 5 bases between them. This CDR3 spans 12 amino acids. Per the germline V gene, CDR1 is GTSNPN and CDR2 is SVGIG (reference sequence). The CDR3 reads CAWSSDNEKLFF. The CDR3 DNA is TGTGCCTGGAGTTCGGATAATGAAAAACTGTTTTTT.

The count of this clone is one. The chain joins TRBV21-1 to TRBJ2-5. TRBV21-1 is designated a pseudogene. The CDR3 is 16 residues long. Here the CDR3 DNA reads TGTGCCAGCAGCAAAGCTCCGGGGGCGGATCAAGAGACCCAGTACTTC. This translates into CASSKAPGADQETQYF.

The chain joins TRBV5-5 to TRBJ1-1; D not certain. The CDR3 has 14 residues. Trimming cost V 6 bases and J 3 bases, with 15 bases left between them. Germline-derived CDR1 and CDR2 are SGHKS and YYEKEE (reference sequence). CDR3 protein: CASTDLSWDTEAFF. CDR3 nucleotides: TGTGCCAGCACCGACTTAAGCTGGGACACTGAAGCTTTCTTT.

The rearrangement links TRBV2 to TRBJ2-1, with 9 bases lining up with TRBD1. The V gene's germline CDR1 is SNHLY and CDR2 FYNNEI. Trimming cost V 7 bases and J 9 bases; bases outside gene matches: 13. This CDR3 comprises 15 residues. CDR3 nucleotides: TGTGCCAGCACCCGATGGACAGGGGATGGCGGTGAGCAGTTCTTC. Translating it yields CASTRWTGDGGEQFF.

The chain couples TRBV11-2 to TRBJ2-7; no definite D call. Per germline, CDR1 SGHAT and CDR2 FQNNGV. V lost 6 bases and J lost 0, with 6 bases in between. The CDR3 runs 12 residues. CDR3 sequence (DNA): TGTGCCAGCAGTTGGGACTCCTACGAGCAGTACTTC. Its translation: CASSWDSYEQYF.

This clone was picked up a small number of times. V gene TRBV23-1 combines with J gene TRBJ1-1; D is perhaps TRBD1 (6 bases). TRBV23-1 is an open reading frame, and its role is uncertain. V was cut by 6 bases and J by 5 bases, with 22 bases left in between. The CDR3 totals 16 residues. Here the CDR3 DNA reads TGCGCCAGCAGCTCACCAGGGGTACTGGGGCGTACTGAAGCTTTCTTT. Its translation is CASSSPGVLGRTEAFF.

The rearrangement links TRBV19 to TRBJ2-7; 8 bases map to TRBD1. V dropped 8 bases and J dropped 7; count of bases not matched to a gene: 10. Germline V gives CDR1 LNHDA, CDR2 SQIVND (reference sequence). The CDR3 contains 13 residues. The CDR3 DNA reads TGTGCCAGTCGAGACAGGGGCTCCTGGGAGCAGTACTTC. Amino acids: CASRDRGSWEQYF.

This chain joins TRBV7-9 and TRBJ2-3; D is possibly TRBD2 (6 bases). CDR3 size: 12 residues. The V end lost 5 bases, the J end lost 6 bases, and 9 bases lay between the germline ends. Germline loops: CDR1 SEHNR, CDR2 FQNEAQ (reference sequence). DNA of the CDR3: TGTGCCAGCAGCCGGGGGTGGGATACGCAGTATTTT. This encodes CASSRGWDTQYF. Full variable domain (rest looked up from reference TRBV7-9 and TRBJ2-3): DTGVSQNPRHKITKRGQNVTFRCDPISEHNRLYWYRQTLGQGPEFLTYFQNEAQLEKSRLLSDRFSAERPKGSFSTLEIQRTEQGDSAMYLCASSRGWDTQYFGPGTRLTVL.